A single sample is the source of the 22 T cell receptor beta chains below, sequenced in a study of esophageal squamous cell carcinoma under preoperative chemotherapy. Time point of the sample: after preoperative PTX-NDP chemotherapy. TCRdb re-derived calls from the PCR reads in MiXCR, one entry per CDR3 protein. The table has 15,000 to 20,000 distinct CDR3 sequences, 35% to 55% seen once; the top ten hold 25% to 30%. Specimen collection occurred from a patient given preoperative chemotherapy. Source of these receptors: a human donor with esophageal squamous cell carcinoma. The donor label of this sample is uncertain.

The CDR3 bases are TGTGCCAGCAGTTTTGACATGGGACAGGGGGCGTCCTACAATGAGCAGTACTTC. It yields the protein CASSFDMGQGASYNEQYF. The rearrangement joins TRBV27 to TRBJ2-5, with 12 positions matching TRBD1. Trimming took 3 bases from V and 11 from J; bases not matched to a gene: 19. Germline CDR1 and CDR2: MNHEY and SMNVEV (reference sequence). The CDR3 consists of 18 residues.

In DNA, the CDR3 is TGTGCCAGCAGTTTAGAACTAGCGGGCTACAATGAGCAGTTCTTC. It encodes CASSLELAGYNEQFF. This sequence joins TRBV12-3 or TRBV12-4 and TRBJ2-1, with 9 bases lining up with TRBD2. With V trimmed by 1 base and J by 3 bases, 1 base remained unmatched. CDR3 length: 15 residues.

The chain employs TRBV24-1 and TRBJ2-5; possibly TRBD1 or TRBD2 for D (6 bases each). V dropped 5 bases and J dropped 0 bases, with 18 bases sitting between them. The CDR3 runs to 17 residues. Germline assignment: CDR1 KGHDR and CDR2 SFDVKD. The CDR3 sequence: CATSAALGGRDQETQYF. Here the CDR3 DNA reads TGTGCCACCAGTGCGGCCCTCGGGGGCCGTGACCAAGAGACCCAGTACTTC.

As regards this clonotype: The junction differs from germline at one of its ends, possibly a read error. V and J are TRBV5-4 and TRBJ2-1, with 7 bases lining up with TRBD2. CDR3 length: 16 residues. CDR1 SGHNT and CDR2 YYREEE come from the germline V gene (reference sequence). This chain's CDR3 is CARSRRRGAGEETQFF. In DNA, the CDR3 is TGTGCCCGCAGCCGAAGGAGGGGCGCGGGGGAAGAGACCCAGTTCTTC.

This clonotype was seen repeatedly, ten times or more. The chain has TRBV11-3 and TRBJ2-1; D unclear. The V end lost 0 bases, the J end lost 5 bases, and 11 bases lay between the germline ends. This CDR3 comprises 15 residues. CDR1 is SGHNT and CDR2 is YENEEA in the germline V gene. CDR3 nucleotides: TGTGCCAGCAGCTTAGATCCGGCGATTCACAATGAGCAGTTCTTC. Its translation: CASSLDPAIHNEQFF.

The chain couples TRBV7-3 to TRBJ2-1; D tentatively fits TRBD1 or TRBD2 (5 bases each). The V end was cut by 5 bases, the J end by 6 bases, with 14 bases between. Germline CDR1 and CDR2: SGHTA and FQGTGA. The CDR3 has 14 residues. The CDR3 sequence: CASSPQGTGNEQFF. CDR3 sequence (DNA): TGTGCCAGCAGCCCTCAAGGGACCGGCAATGAGCAGTTCTTC.

This clonotype was detected only a few times. A read error is likely, as this CDR3 ends without the conserved phenylalanine or tryptophan. Because the CDR3's place on the DNA is in doubt, the DNA is left out and the CDR3 is given as listed by TCRdb. V and J are TRBV7-2 and TRBJ2-6. The germline V gene encodes CDR1 SGHTA and CDR2 FQGNSA. The CDR3 numbers 8 amino acids, ends counted. CDR3 amino acids: CASSQVSR.

This clonotype appeared a few times. V is TRBV12-3 or TRBV12-4 and J is TRBJ2-5; 13 bases agree with TRBD2. The DNA end is a closer match to TRBJ2-7, so the J assignment may be wrong. The CDR3 contains 16 residues. The CDR3 sequence: CASSFTRTSGGYEQYF. CDR3 DNA sequence: TGTGCCAGCAGTTTTACTCGGACTAGCGGGGGCTACGAGCAGTACTTC.

The chain employs TRBV20-1 and TRBJ2-3, with TRBD1 matching over 7 bases. Germline-derived CDR1 and CDR2 are DFQATT and SNEGSKA (reference sequence). V gave up 6 bases and J gave up 2 bases; unmatched junction bases: 8. CDR3 size: 14 residues. The CDR3 reads CSAPTGANTDTQYF. The DNA of the CDR3 is TGCAGTGCCCCAACAGGGGCGAACACAGATACGCAGTATTTT.

To note about this clonotype: A read error may account for a junction end that differs from germline. The chain carries TRBV7-8 and TRBJ2-3, with D perhaps matching TRBD2 (7 bases). The V gene's germline CDR1 is SGHVS and CDR2 FQNEAQ. The CDR3 is 16 residues long. CDR3 sequence: CASGGLGGGPAETQYF. DNA for the CDR3: TGTGCCAGCGGGGGGCTCGGGGGAGGGCCCGCAGAGACCCAGTATTTC.

This clonotype appeared many times. The chain has TRBV7-2 and TRBJ2-5; tentative D call: TRBD2 (5 bases). With 6 bases removed from V and 4 bases from J, the gap between germline ends came to 9 bases. The CDR3 extends over 12 amino acids. Germline CDR1 is SGHTA and CDR2 is FQGNSA. The CDR3 region is CASSRAGETQYF. The CDR3 nucleotides are TGTGCCAGCAGTAGGGCGGGAGAGACCCAGTACTTC.

The rearrangement uses TRBV6-1 and TRBJ2-1; 14 bases agree with TRBD2. In germline, CDR1 is MNHNS, CDR2 SASEGT. This CDR3 is built from 17 residues. The V segment lost 5 bases and the J segment 4 bases; nucleotides outside the gene matches: 7. CDR3 in amino acids: CASSPGLAGVVYNEQFF. As DNA, the CDR3 is TGTGCCAGCAGTCCGGGACTAGCGGGAGTTGTTTACAATGAGCAGTTCTTC.

This clonotype was recorded once. The CDR3 DNA sequence: TGTGCCAGCAGCGCCCGGCTGGGGGGCGAGACCCAGTACTTC. It translates to CASSARLGGETQYF. The chain is built from TRBV7-8 and TRBJ2-5; D might be TRBD1 or TRBD2, each matching 6 bases. The ends were cut back, 5 bases at V and 5 bases at J, with 15 bases in the middle. Germline V gene data show CDR1 as SGHVS and CDR2 as FQNEAQ. This CDR3 has 14 residues.

As to this clonotype: Given a much more abundant clone one base away, this may be a read error. This chain connects TRBV7-8 to TRBJ2-5; D perhaps matches TRBD1 (6 bases). The J call is doubtful: the DNA matches TRBJ2-1 better. There are 14 residues in the CDR3. The germline gives CDR1 SGHVS, CDR2 FQNEAQ. CDR3 amino acids: CASSLVGQFKTQFF. The DNA of the CDR3 is TGTGCCAGCAGCTTAGTAGGACAGTTCAAGACCCAGTTCTTC.

This clonotype was observed at least ten times. The rearrangement joins TRBV12-3 or TRBV12-4 to TRBJ1-2; D remains ambiguous. The CDR3 covers 16 residues. Trimming removed 5 bases from V and 2 bases from J, with 18 bases in between. The CDR3 is CASSLRSWGTNYGYTF. In nucleotides, the CDR3 is TGTGCCAGCAGTCTGCGTAGTTGGGGTACAAACTATGGCTACACCTTC.

By sample share, this clonotype is large (0.1 to 1%). The J gene is TRBJ2-7, the V gene TRBV7-9; maybe TRBD2 (5 bases). The ends were cut back, 8 bases at V and 3 bases at J, with 11 bases in the middle. The CDR3 covers 12 residues. In germline, CDR1 is SEHNR, CDR2 FQNEAQ (reference sequence). The CDR3 DNA is TGTGCCAGCGGAGACGGAGGCTACGAGCAGTACTTC. Translation gives CASGDGGYEQYF. Complete variable domain (other parts from reference TRBV7-9 and TRBJ2-7): DTGVSQNPRHKITKRGQNVTFRCDPISEHNRLYWYRQTLGQGPEFLTYFQNEAQLEKSRLLSDRFSAERPKGSFSTLEIQRTEQGDSAMYLCASGDGGYEQYFGPGTRLTVT.

On this clonotype: Since no conserved phenylalanine or tryptophan closes the CDR3, a read error is the likely cause. It is unclear where the CDR3 begins or ends on the DNA, so no DNA is shown, and the CDR3 is as TCRdb lists it. The J gene is TRBJ1-1, the V gene TRBV7-3; whether TRBD1, the table's D call, matches the DNA was not checked. CDR1 and CDR2 (germline): SGHTA, FQGTGA. A total of 15 residues make up the CDR3, ends included. The CDR3 reads CASSRDRPMSSSSGQ.

Regarding this clonotype: Relative to the germline gene, one junction end is altered; a read error may explain this. V usage is TRBV7-2 and J usage is TRBJ2-3; a weak D match, TRBD2 (7 bases). In germline, CDR1 is SGHTA, CDR2 FQGNSA. There are 16 residues in the CDR3. The CDR3 loop is CASSFRGAGAKDTQYF. The CDR3 DNA follows: TGTGCGAGCAGCTTCCGGGGGGCGGGAGCTAAAGATACGCAGTATTTT.

At least ten counts were recorded for this clonotype. CDR3: CASSLSGRETQYF. DNA of the CDR3: TGTGCCAGCAGCCTTAGCGGGAGGGAGACCCAGTACTTC. V and J are TRBV7-2 and TRBJ2-5, with 10 bases aligning to TRBD2. With 5 bases clipped from V and 5 bases from J, the junction kept 2 bases outside the gene matches. This CDR3 spans 13 amino acids. Per germline, CDR1 SGHTA and CDR2 FQGNSA.

Concerning this clonotype: It is likely a read error, because the conserved phenylalanine at the end of the CDR3 is missing. The DNA is omitted, as the CDR3 cannot be located on it reliably, and the CDR3 follows TCRdb's listing. The CDR3 sequence is CASSLDLGRETQYFGA. This chain connects TRBV12-3 or TRBV12-4 to TRBJ2-6; the table's D call, TRBD1, has no DNA check behind it. The CDR3 spans 16 amino acids, including both terminal residues.

This clonotype was found a few times. V and J are TRBV7-2 and TRBJ2-7, with D possibly matching TRBD1 (6 bases). The germline gives CDR1 SGHTA, CDR2 FQGNSA. V lost 6 bases, J lost 3 bases, and 15 bases lay in between. The CDR3 sequence is 14 residues long. The CDR3 DNA reads TGTGCCAGCAGTAAACAGGGCGCCAGCTACGAGCAGTACTTC. This codes for CASSKQGASYEQYF.

The V call is TRBV12-3 or TRBV12-4, the J call TRBJ1-1; D is perhaps TRBD1 (6 bases). This CDR3 is built from 13 residues. The V gene lost 2 bases and the J gene lost 5 bases, with 9 bases spanning the gap. This CDR3 is CASSLSGATEAFF. The CDR3 region has the DNA TGTGCCAGCAGTTTATCAGGGGCAACTGAAGCTTTCTTT.